A selection of T cell receptor beta chains follows, all from one sample in a study of cytomegalovirus exposure and HLA in healthy donors. The protocol was immunoSEQ multiplex PCR, while the TCRdb copy is restricted to in-frame clones and leaves out a portion. The sample lists tens of thousands of clones, around 80% seen once, with around 2% in the top ten. The material sequenced was PBMCs. The receptors were sampled from a man between 40 and 49 years old in good health and CMV-seronegative. Both conserved end residues are part of each CDR3. The D gene is left open where the match is weak. Clone size is given for some rows only: seen once, a few or many times, or a class if the clone is expanded.

clone_size,j_call,v_call,d_call,cdr3_nt,cdr3_aa
NA,TRBJ1-5,TRBV28,TRBD1,TGTGCCAGCAGCGGGACAGGTGGACTTTTGGGCAATCAGCCCCAGCATTTT,CASSGTGGLLGNQPQHF
NA,TRBJ2-7,TRBV28,TRBD1,TGTGCCAGCAGTTCCGGGACAGCCAGCTTGGACTTC,CASSSGTASLDF
NA,TRBJ2-3,TRBV5-1,TRBD2,TGCGCCAGCAGCTTGGATGGACGGGGGGGAGATACGCAGTATTTT,CASSLDGRGGDTQYF
NA,TRBJ2-5,TRBV12-5,NA,TGTGCTAGTGGTCCCGGACAGAGCCCTGGGGAGACCCAGTACTTC,CASGPGQSPGETQYF
NA,TRBJ1-1,TRBV6-6,TRBD1,TGTGCCAGCAGGTACGAGGGACAGTTAATCACTGAAGCTTTCTTT,CASRYEGQLITEAFF
NA,TRBJ1-4,TRBV30,NA,TGTGCCTGGGAGGCCCCGAGGGGCAGGGGTGAAAAACTGTTTTTT,CAWEAPRGRGEKLFF
NA,TRBJ2-7,TRBV6-5,NA,TGTGCCAGCAGTTACTCCGCGACAGGATCCTACGAGCAGTACTTC,CASSYSATGSYEQYF
NA,TRBJ2-3,TRBV7-9,NA,TGTGCCAGCAGCTTATCACAGGGAGCTAGCACAGATACGCAGTATTTT,CASSLSQGASTDTQYF
NA,TRBJ1-4,TRBV19,NA,TGTGCCAGTAAGGACACGTTGTTTGGACTGTTTTTT,CASKDTLFGLFF
NA,TRBJ2-2,TRBV9,NA,TGTGCCAGCAGCGTAGCTACCGGGACCGGGGAGCTGTTTTTT,CASSVATGTGELFF
once,TRBJ2-7,TRBV4-2,TRBD1,TGTGCCAGCAGCCAGGACAGGGGATCCTCCTACGAGCAGTACTTC,CASSQDRGSSYEQYF
NA,TRBJ1-1,TRBV28,TRBD1,TGTGCCAGCAGTAAGGGACAGGGCGTCAACACTGAAGCTTTCTTT,CASSKGQGVNTEAFF
NA,TRBJ1-3,TRBV30,NA,TGTGCCTGGAGCAGGGATTGGAGAAACACCATATATTTT,CAWSRDWRNTIYF
NA,TRBJ1-5,TRBV29-1,NA,TGCAGCGTTGTAACAGGGTCGAGCAATCAGCCCCAGCATTTT,CSVVTGSSNQPQHF
NA,TRBJ2-1,TRBV4-1,TRBD2,TGCGCCAGCAGCCAATTACAGCGGGGGGTCAGCTCCTACAATGAGCAGTTCTTC,CASSQLQRGVSSYNEQFF
NA,TRBJ2-7,TRBV6-6,TRBD1,TGTGCCAGCAGTTACTCGAACAGGGGCCCATTCGAGCAGTACTTC,CASSYSNRGPFEQYF
once,TRBJ2-7,TRBV5-1,NA,TGCGCCAGCAGCTTGACGGGAATCTCCTACGAGCAGTACTTC,CASSLTGISYEQYF
NA,TRBJ2-7,TRBV29-1,NA,TGCAGCGTTGTCAAACAGGGTGCGTACGAGCAGTACTTC,CSVVKQGAYEQYF
NA,TRBJ2-1,TRBV2,TRBD2,TGTGCCAGCCGGACTAGTGGACCGGACAATGAGCAGTTCTTC,CASRTSGPDNEQFF
NA,TRBJ2-7,TRBV5-1,NA,TGCGCCAGCAGCTTGAAGCTAGTCTCAGCCGAGCAGTACTTC,CASSLKLVSAEQYF
NA,TRBJ2-5,TRBV7-9,NA,TGTGCCAGCAGCTTGCAGATCCAAGAGACCCAGTACTTC,CASSLQIQETQYF
few,TRBJ1-1,TRBV7-2,TRBD1,TGTGCCAGCAGCTTAGCCGGGGCAGGGGGAGTGAACACTGAAGCTTTCTTT,CASSLAGAGGVNTEAFF
NA,TRBJ2-2,TRBV18,TRBD2,TGTGCCAGCTCACCGGGACTAGCGGGGCCGACGACCGGGGAGCTGTTTTTT,CASSPGLAGPTTGELFF
NA,TRBJ1-1,TRBV6-6,TRBD1,TGTGCCAGCATCCCCCCGACAGGGAGTGGCACTGAAGCTTTCTTT,CASIPPTGSGTEAFF
many,TRBJ1-2,TRBV28,NA,TGTGCCAGCAGTTTCTCTAACTATGGCTACACCTTC,CASSFSNYGYTF
NA,TRBJ1-1,TRBV11-3,NA,TGTGCCAGCAGCTCCGGAGGCGGGGGGCGGTTTACTGAAGCTTTCTTT,CASSSGGGGRFTEAFF
NA,TRBJ1-4,TRBV2,TRBD1,TGTGCCAGCAGGGACACCGGACAGGGGCGGAGTGAAAAACTGTTTTTT,CASRDTGQGRSEKLFF
once,TRBJ1-5,TRBV30,NA,TGTGCCTGGAGTCCCCTGGGGCAGTCCGATCAGCCCCAGCATTTT,CAWSPLGQSDQPQHF
few,TRBJ1-2,TRBV6-1,NA,TGTGCCAGCAGTGAGTACCAGGGAGGTGGCTACACCTTC,CASSEYQGGGYTF
once,TRBJ2-7,TRBV27,NA,TGTGCCAGCACCTCCCGCCAGGGGTACGAGCAGTACTTC,CASTSRQGYEQYF
NA,TRBJ2-3,TRBV5-1,TRBD2,TGCGCCAGCAGCCCCGGACTAGCGGGGGCCCAAGGCACAGATACGCAGTATTTT,CASSPGLAGAQGTDTQYF
few,TRBJ1-1,TRBV6-5,NA,TGTGCCAGCAGTTACCTGTCAGGGGAAGGGAGCACTGAAGCTTTCTTT,CASSYLSGEGSTEAFF
NA,TRBJ2-2,TRBV28,NA,TGTGCCACCAGGCGAAGCATTATCGGTAGGAGCACCGGGGAGCTGTTTTTT,CATRRSIIGRSTGELFF
NA,TRBJ2-5,TRBV5-1,NA,TGCGCCAGCAGCTTGGGGGGGCCGGGGGAGACCCAGTACTTC,CASSLGGPGETQYF
NA,TRBJ2-7,TRBV11-2,NA,TGTGCCAGCAGAAGACAGCCCAATTCCTACGAGCAGTACTTC,CASRRQPNSYEQYF
NA,TRBJ2-5,TRBV5-1,NA,TGCGCCAGCAGCTTGGATCCTTTCCGCGCTGGAGAGCAAGAGACCCAGTACTTC,CASSLDPFRAGEQETQYF
NA,TRBJ1-2,TRBV4-2,NA,TGTGCCAGCAGCCCAAGGGAGGACCCCGGTGGCTACACCTTC,CASSPREDPGGYTF
NA,TRBJ2-4,TRBV6-5,NA,TGTGCCAGCAGTTACTCAAACCTGAGCCCCAAGTACTTC,CASSYSNLSPKYF
NA,TRBJ2-7,TRBV5-1,NA,TGCGCCAGCGCATACAGGGGAGGGCAGTACTTC,CASAYRGGQYF
NA,TRBJ2-7,TRBV7-8,NA,TGTGCCAGCAGCTTAACAGGGATCGGCGAGCAGTACTTC,CASSLTGIGEQYF
once,TRBJ1-2,TRBV10-1,NA,TGCGCCAGCAGTGACTTCCCTAACTATGGCTACACCTTC,CASSDFPNYGYTF
NA,TRBJ2-7,TRBV2,NA,TGTGCCAGCAGCGTAGCGCGCTACGAGCAGTACTTC,CASSVARYEQYF
few,TRBJ1-2,TRBV6-1,NA,TGTGCCAGCAGTGAACCCCTTCAGGGCGGGGATGGCTACACCTTC,CASSEPLQGGDGYTF
NA,TRBJ2-7,TRBV5-1,NA,TGCGCCAGCAGCTTGCCTACAGGGGGGGACGAGCAGTACTTC,CASSLPTGGDEQYF
NA,TRBJ1-5,TRBV29-1,TRBD1,TGCAGCGTTGGCGGGACAGGGGTTCAGCCCCAGCATTTT,CSVGGTGVQPQHF
NA,TRBJ1-2,TRBV5-6,TRBD1,TGTGCCAGCAGCACGACAGGGGCAGAAGGGGAGCGGAATGGCTACACCTTC,CASSTTGAEGERNGYTF
NA,TRBJ2-3,TRBV30,NA,TGTGCCTGGAGTGTGGGCCAGAACACAGATACGCAGTATTTT,CAWSVGQNTDTQYF
few,TRBJ1-3,TRBV6-1,NA,TGTGCCAGCAGTCAACAGGGCTCTGGAAACACCATATATTTT,CASSQQGSGNTIYF
few,TRBJ1-1,TRBV11-2,NA,TGTGCCAGCAGGAAGGAATCAGGGGCGCCTGAAGCTTTCTTT,CASRKESGAPEAFF
NA,TRBJ2-7,TRBV4-1,NA,TGCGCCAGCAGCCAAGGGGGGACATTAGGGGAGCAGTACTTC,CASSQGGTLGEQYF
NA,TRBJ2-7,TRBV6-5,NA,TGTGCCAGCAGGACTAGGTTCTACGAGCAGTACTTC,CASRTRFYEQYF
NA,TRBJ2-7,TRBV30,NA,TGTGCCTGGGGACAGTCCACGACACGGTGGGAGCAGTACTTC,CAWGQSTTRWEQYF
NA,TRBJ1-1,TRBV10-3,NA,TGTGCCATCAGACAGGGGAACACTGAAGCTTTCTTT,CAIRQGNTEAFF
few,TRBJ2-7,TRBV6-5,NA,TGTGCCAGCAGTTTAACAGCAGGATCGTACTACGAGCAGTACTTC,CASSLTAGSYYEQYF